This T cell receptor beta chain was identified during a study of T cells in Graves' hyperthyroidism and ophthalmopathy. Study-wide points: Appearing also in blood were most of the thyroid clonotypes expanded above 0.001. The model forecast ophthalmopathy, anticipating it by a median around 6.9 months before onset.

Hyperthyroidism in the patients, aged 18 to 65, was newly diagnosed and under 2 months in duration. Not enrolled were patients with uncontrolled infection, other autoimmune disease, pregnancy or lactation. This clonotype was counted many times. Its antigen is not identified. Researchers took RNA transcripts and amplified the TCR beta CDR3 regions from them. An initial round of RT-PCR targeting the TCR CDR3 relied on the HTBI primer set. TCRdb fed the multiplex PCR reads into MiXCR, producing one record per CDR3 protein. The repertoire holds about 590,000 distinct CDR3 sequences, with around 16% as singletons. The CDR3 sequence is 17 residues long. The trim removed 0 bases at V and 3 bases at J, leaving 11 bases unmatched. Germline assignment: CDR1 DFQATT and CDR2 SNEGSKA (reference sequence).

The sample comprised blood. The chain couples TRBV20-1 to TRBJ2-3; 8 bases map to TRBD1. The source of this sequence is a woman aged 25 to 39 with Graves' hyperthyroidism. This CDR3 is CSARDRRNRGWTDTQYF. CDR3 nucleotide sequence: TGCAGTGCTAGAGATAGAAGAAACAGGGGGTGGACAGATACGCAGTATTTT.